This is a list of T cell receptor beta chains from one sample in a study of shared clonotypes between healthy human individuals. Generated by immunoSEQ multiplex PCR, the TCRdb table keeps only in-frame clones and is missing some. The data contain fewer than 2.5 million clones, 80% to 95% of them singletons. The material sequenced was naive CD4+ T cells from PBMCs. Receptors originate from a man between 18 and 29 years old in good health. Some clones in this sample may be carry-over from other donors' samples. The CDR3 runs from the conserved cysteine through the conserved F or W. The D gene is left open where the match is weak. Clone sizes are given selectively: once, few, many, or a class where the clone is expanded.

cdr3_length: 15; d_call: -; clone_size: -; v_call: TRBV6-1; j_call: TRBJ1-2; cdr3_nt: TGTGCCAGCACCTCAAGTCGGAGGGGCAACTATGGCTACACCTTC; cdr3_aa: CASTSSRRGNYGYTF
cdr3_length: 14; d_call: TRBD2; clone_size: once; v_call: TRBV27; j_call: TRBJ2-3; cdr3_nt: TGTGCCAGCAGGGGAGAGAGCGGGAGGCATACGCAGTATTTT; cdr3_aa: CASRGESGRHTQYF
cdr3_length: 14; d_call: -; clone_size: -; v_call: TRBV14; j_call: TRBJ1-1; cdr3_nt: TGTGCCAGCAGCCAACTCGGGTCGGGGACTGAAGCTTTCTTT; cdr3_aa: CASSQLGSGTEAFF
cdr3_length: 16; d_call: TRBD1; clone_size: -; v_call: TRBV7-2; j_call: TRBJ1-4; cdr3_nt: TGTGCCAGCAGCCTAGAGGCCAGGGGGCTGAGGGAAAAACTGTTTTTT; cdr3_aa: CASSLEARGLREKLFF
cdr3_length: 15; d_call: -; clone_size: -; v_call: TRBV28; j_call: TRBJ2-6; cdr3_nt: TGTGCCAGCAGTTTAAAAGGGCTTGGGGCCAACGTCCTGACTTTC; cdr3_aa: CASSLKGLGANVLTF
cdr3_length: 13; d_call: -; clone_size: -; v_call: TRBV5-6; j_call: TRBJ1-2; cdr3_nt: TGTGCCAGCAGCTTGGCCCGGGCATATGGCTACACCTTC; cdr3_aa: CASSLARAYGYTF
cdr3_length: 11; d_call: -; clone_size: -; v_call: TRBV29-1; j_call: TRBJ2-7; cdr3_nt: TGCAGCGTTGCCCCGTTTACGGGGCAGTACTTC; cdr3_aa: CSVAPFTGQYF
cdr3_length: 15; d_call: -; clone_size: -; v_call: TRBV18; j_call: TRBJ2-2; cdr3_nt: TGTGCCAGCTCACCACTACGCCCCAATTCCGGGGAGCTGTTTTTT; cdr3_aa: CASSPLRPNSGELFF
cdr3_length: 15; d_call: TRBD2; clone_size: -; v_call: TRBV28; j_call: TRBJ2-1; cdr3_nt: TGTGCCAGCAGTTTTATAACTAGCGGCTACAATGAGCAGTTCTTC; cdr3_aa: CASSFITSGYNEQFF
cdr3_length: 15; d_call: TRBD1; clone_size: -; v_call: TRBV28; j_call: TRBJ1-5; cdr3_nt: TGTGCCAGCAGCCGCGGGACAGGGCTGAATCAGCCCCAGCATTTT; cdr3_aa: CASSRGTGLNQPQHF
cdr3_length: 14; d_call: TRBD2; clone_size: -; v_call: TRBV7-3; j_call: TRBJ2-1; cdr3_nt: TGTGCCAGCAGCTTAAGCAGCGGGAGTCTTAAGCAGTTCTTC; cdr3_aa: CASSLSSGSLKQFF
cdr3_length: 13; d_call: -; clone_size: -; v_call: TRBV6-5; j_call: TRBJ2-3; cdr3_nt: TGTGCCAGCAGTTACTGGGCGAAAGATACGCAGTATTTT; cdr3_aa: CASSYWAKDTQYF
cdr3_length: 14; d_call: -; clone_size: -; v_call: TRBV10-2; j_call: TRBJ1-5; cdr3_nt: TGCGCCAGCAGTGAAAGAATAGGCAATCAGCCCCAGCATTTT; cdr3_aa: CASSERIGNQPQHF
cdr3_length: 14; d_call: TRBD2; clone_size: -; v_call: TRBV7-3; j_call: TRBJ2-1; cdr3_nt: TGTGCCAGCAGCTTAATTCGGACTAGCAATGAGCAGTTCTTC; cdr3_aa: CASSLIRTSNEQFF
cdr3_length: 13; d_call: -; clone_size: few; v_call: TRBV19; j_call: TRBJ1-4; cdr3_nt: TGTGCCAGTGCTTCATCTGCGCTTGAAAAACTGTTTTTT; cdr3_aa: CASASSALEKLFF
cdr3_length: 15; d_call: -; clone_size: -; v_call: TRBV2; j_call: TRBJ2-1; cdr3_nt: TGTGCCAGCCGGTGGGGCAGGGAAAGATACAATGAGCAGTTCTTC; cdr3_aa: CASRWGRERYNEQFF
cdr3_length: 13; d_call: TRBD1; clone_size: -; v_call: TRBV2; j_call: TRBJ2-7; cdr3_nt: TGTGCCAGCACAGGGACAGGATCCTACGAGCAGTACTTC; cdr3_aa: CASTGTGSYEQYF
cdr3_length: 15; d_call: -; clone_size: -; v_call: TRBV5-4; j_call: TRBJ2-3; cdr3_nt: TGTGCCAGCAGCTCAGATCCCTTGGATGGAGATACGCAGTATTTT; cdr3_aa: CASSSDPLDGDTQYF
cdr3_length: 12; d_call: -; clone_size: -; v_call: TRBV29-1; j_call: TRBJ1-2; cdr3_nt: TGCAGCGTTGAGGCGGGCAGCTATGGCTACACCTTC; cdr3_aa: CSVEAGSYGYTF
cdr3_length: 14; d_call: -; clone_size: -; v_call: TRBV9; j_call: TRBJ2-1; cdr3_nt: TGTGCCAGCAGCGTAGACGGCTCCGGGGATGAGCAGTTCTTC; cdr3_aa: CASSVDGSGDEQFF
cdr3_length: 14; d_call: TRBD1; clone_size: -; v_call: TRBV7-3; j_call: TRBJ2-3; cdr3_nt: TGTGCCAGCAGCCGCGGACAGGGCACAGATACGCAGTATTTT; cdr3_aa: CASSRGQGTDTQYF
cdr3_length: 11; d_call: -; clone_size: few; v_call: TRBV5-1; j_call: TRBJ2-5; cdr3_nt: TGCGCCAGCAGCTCGCAAGAGACCCAGTACTTC; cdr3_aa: CASSSQETQYF
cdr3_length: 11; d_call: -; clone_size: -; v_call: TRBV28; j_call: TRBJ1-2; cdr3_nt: TGTGCCAGCAGTTTATCCGGGGGCTACACCTTC; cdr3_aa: CASSLSGGYTF
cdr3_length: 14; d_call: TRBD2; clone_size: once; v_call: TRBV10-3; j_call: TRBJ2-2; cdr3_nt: TGTGCCATCAGCCAGGGACTAAACACCGGGGAGCTGTTTTTT; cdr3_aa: CAISQGLNTGELFF
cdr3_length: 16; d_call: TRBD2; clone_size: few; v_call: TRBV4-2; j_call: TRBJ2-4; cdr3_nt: TGTGCCAGCAGCCTCGCGGGAGGGGAGAGCAAAAACATTCAGTACTTC; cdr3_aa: CASSLAGGESKNIQYF
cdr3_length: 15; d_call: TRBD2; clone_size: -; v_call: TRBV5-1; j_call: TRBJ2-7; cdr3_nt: TGCGCCAGCAGCCCCCGCGGGGGTGGGACCTACGAGCAGTACTTC; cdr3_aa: CASSPRGGGTYEQYF
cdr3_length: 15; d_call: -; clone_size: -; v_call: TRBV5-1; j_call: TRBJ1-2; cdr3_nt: TGCGCCAGCAGCTTGGGGGACGGGGGCCACTATGGCTACACCTTC; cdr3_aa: CASSLGDGGHYGYTF
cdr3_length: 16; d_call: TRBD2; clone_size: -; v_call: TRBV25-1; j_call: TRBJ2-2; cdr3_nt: TGTGCCAGCAGTGGACTAGCGGGAGGTGACACCGGGGAGCTGTTTTTT; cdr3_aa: CASSGLAGGDTGELFF
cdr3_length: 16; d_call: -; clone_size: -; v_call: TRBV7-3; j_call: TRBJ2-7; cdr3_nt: TGTGCCAGCAGCTTAAATGCGGCATGGGGGCCCTACGAGCAGTACTTC; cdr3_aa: CASSLNAAWGPYEQYF
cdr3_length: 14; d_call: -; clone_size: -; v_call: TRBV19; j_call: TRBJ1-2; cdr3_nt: TGTGCCAGTAGTATGAGGAGACATACCTATGGCTACACCTTC; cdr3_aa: CASSMRRHTYGYTF
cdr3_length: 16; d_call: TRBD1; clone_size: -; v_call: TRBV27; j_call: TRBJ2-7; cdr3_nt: TGTGCCAGCAGACGTCAGGGGGCGGGCCCGTCCTACGAGCAGTACTTC; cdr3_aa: CASRRQGAGPSYEQYF
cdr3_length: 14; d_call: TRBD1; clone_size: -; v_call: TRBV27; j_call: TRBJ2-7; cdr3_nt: TGTGCCAGCAGTTCTGAGGGACAGGGATACGAGCAGTACTTC; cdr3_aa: CASSSEGQGYEQYF
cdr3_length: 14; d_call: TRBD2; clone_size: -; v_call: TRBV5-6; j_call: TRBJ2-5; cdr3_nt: TGTGCCAGCAGCTACAAGCGGGGGAAAGAGACCCAGTACTTC; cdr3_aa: CASSYKRGKETQYF
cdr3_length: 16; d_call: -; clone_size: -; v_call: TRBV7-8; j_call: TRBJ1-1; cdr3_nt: TGTGCCAGCAGCTTAGACGGGGTTGGCGGGGTTCGCCTGGCTTTCTTT; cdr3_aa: CASSLDGVGGVRLAFF
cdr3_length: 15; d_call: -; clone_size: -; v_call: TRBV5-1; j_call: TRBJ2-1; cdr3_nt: TGCGCCAGCAGCTTGGCCGGGCTTGTAGACAATGAGCAGTTCTTC; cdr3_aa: CASSLAGLVDNEQFF
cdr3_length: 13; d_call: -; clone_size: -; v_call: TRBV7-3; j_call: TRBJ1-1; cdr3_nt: TGTGCCAGCAGCCTGCGACAGAACACTGAAGCTTTCTTT; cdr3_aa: CASSLRQNTEAFF
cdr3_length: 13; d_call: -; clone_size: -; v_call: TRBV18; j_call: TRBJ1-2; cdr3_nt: TGTGCCTCCACACCGGACTCTAACTATGGCTACACCTTC; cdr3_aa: CASTPDSNYGYTF
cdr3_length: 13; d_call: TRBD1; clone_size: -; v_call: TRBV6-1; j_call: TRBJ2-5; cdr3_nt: TGTGCCAGCAGTAGAGGGGACAGGGGGACCCAGTACTTC; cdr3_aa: CASSRGDRGTQYF
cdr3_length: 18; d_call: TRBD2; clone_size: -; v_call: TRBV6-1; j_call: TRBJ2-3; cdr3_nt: TGTGCCAGCAGTGTAAGTCCGGGACTAGCGGGAGGCACAGATACGCAGTATTTT; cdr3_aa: CASSVSPGLAGGTDTQYF
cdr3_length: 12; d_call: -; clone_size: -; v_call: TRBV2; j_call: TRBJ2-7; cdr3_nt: TGTGCCAGCGAACGAGTTACCTACGAGCAGTACTTC; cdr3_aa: CASERVTYEQYF
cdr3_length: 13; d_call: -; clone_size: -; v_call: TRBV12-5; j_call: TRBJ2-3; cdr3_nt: TGTGCTAGTGTCCCCGCCGGTACAGATACGCAGTATTTT; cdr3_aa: CASVPAGTDTQYF
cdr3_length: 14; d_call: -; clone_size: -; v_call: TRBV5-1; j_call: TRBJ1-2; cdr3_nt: TGCGCCAGCAGCCCGCGACCCGATACCTATGGCTACACCTTC; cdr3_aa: CASSPRPDTYGYTF
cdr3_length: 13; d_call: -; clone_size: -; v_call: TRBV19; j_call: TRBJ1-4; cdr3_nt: TGTGCCAGTAGTCCGAACTTCAGTGAAAAACTGTTTTTT; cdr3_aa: CASSPNFSEKLFF
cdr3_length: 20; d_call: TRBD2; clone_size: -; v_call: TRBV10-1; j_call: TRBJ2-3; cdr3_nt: TGCGCCAGCAGTGAGTCCACTTTGGGGGGGACTAGCGGGAGCACAGATACGCAGTATTTT; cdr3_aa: CASSESTLGGTSGSTDTQYF
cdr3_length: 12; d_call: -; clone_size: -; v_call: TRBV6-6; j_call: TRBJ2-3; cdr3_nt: TGTGCCAGCAGTTGGGACACAGATACGCAGTATTTT; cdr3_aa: CASSWDTDTQYF
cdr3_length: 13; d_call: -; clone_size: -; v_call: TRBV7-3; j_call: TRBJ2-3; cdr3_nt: TGTGCCAGCAGGGAGCGTAACACAGATACGCAGTATTTT; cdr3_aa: CASRERNTDTQYF
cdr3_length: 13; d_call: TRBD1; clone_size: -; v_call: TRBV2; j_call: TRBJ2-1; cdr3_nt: TGTGCCAGCAGATCGGACAGGGGGGATGAGCAGTTCTTC; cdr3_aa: CASRSDRGDEQFF
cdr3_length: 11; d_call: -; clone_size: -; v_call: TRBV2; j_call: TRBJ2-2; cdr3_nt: TGTGCCAGCGGAGTGCCCGGGGAGCTGTTTTTT; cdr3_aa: CASGVPGELFF
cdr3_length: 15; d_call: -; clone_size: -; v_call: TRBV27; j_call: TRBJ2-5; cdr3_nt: TGTGCCAGCAGTCCGGGACGGTGGTACCAAGAGACCCAGTACTTC; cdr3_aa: CASSPGRWYQETQYF
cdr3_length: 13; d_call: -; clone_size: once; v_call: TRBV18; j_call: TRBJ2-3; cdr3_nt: TGTGCCAGCTCACCGGGGGTAGGAGATACGCAGTATTTT; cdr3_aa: CASSPGVGDTQYF
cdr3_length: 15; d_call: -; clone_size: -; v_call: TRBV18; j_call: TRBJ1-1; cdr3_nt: TGTGCCAGCTCCCGTCTCGGACGGGAGGGGACTGAAGCTTTCTTT; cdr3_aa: CASSRLGREGTEAFF
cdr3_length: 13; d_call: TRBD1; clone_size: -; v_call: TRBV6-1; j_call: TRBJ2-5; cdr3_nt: TGTGCCAGGCTCGGACAGGGGAGAGAGACCCAGTACTTC; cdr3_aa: CARLGQGRETQYF
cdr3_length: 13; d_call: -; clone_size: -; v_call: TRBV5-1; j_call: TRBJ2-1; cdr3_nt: TGCGCCAGCAGCTTGGGACTCCCCCAAGAGCAGTTCTTC; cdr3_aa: CASSLGLPQEQFF
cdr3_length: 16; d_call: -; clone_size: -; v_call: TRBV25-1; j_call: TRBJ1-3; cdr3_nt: TGTGCCAGCAGTGCTCACAGGGACGGACCTGGAAACACCATATATTTT; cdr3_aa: CASSAHRDGPGNTIYF
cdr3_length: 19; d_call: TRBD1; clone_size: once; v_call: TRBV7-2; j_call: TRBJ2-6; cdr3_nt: TGTGCCAGCAGCTTGGCCGGGACAGGGGGCGCCTCGGGGGCCAACGTCCTGACTTTC; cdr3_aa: CASSLAGTGGASGANVLTF
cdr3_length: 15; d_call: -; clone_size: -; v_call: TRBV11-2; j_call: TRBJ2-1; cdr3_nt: TGTGCCAGCAGCTTAAGGATCCTACCCCCCAATGAGCAGTTCTTC; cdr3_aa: CASSLRILPPNEQFF
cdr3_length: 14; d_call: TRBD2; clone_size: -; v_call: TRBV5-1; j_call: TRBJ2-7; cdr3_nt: TGCGCCAGCAGCAGCGGACTAGCAGGTCACGAGCAGTACTTC; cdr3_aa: CASSSGLAGHEQYF
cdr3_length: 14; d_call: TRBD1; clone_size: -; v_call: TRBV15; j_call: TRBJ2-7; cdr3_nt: TGTGCCACCAGCAGACAGGGACAGTCTTACGAGCAGTACTTC; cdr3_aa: CATSRQGQSYEQYF
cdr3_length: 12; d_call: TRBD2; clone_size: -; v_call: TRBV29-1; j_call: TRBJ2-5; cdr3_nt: TGCAGCGCCGCGGGAGGGGAAGAGACCCAGTACTTC; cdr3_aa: CSAAGGEETQYF